Shown below are 9 T cell receptor beta chains from a single sample sequenced in a study of blood T cell repertoires in COVID-19 (dated by TCRdb to about 2020). The library was produced with the immunoSEQ multiplex PCR assay. TCRdb holds this immuneACCESS table with in-frame rearrangements only. Some clones are missing; in checked studies, unresolved V genes explain under half, and the rest has no known cause. For this sample the table gives around 100,000 clones, of which more than 75% were detected only once. Roughly 3.1% of the sample lies in the top ten. Sequencing was done on a sample of peripheral blood. Receptor source: a man aged 45-65 years with active or convalescent COVID-19.

V usage is TRBV19 and J usage is TRBJ2-5; D is perhaps TRBD2 (6 bases). Trimming stripped 5 bases from V and 9 bases from J, with 19 bases between. The germline CDR1 and CDR2 sequences are LNHDA and SQIVND (reference sequence). The CDR3 has 14 amino acids. Here the CDR3 reads CASSLSGGLMAQYF. The CDR3 DNA reads TGTGCCAGTAGTCTCAGCGGAGGGTTAATGGCCCAGTACTTC. Full variable domain (remainder filled in from reference TRBV19 and TRBJ2-5): DGGITQSPKYLFRKEGQNVTLSCEQNLNHDAMYWYRQDPGQGLRLIYYSQIVNDFQKGDIAEGYSVSREKKESFPLTVTSAQKNPTAFYLCASSLSGGLMAQYFGPGTRLLVL.

The chain is built from TRBV5-1 and TRBJ2-5, with D possibly being TRBD1 (6 bases). The V end was cut by 0 bases, the J end by 3 bases, with 9 bases between. Germline V gives CDR1 SGHRS, CDR2 YFSETQ. CDR3 length: 14 amino acids. DNA of the CDR3: TGCGCCAGCAGCTTGGCTGGGGGCGAAGAGACCCAGTACTTC. Residues: CASSLAGGEETQYF.

CDR3 DNA sequence: TGTGCCAGCAGTGAGGAAGGGGGCAACAATCAGCCCCAGCATTTT. Amino acid sequence: CASSEEGGNNQPQHF. V gene TRBV25-1 combines with J gene TRBJ1-5; TRBD1 matches at 7 bases. Trimming at V came to 3 bases and at J to 3 bases, leaving 5 bases not matched to a gene. The CDR3 is made up of 15 amino acids. Germline V gene data show CDR1 as MGHDK and CDR2 as SYGVNS.

This clone was counted only a few times. The chain employs TRBV11-2 and TRBJ1-2, with 7 bases matching TRBD1. From germline, CDR1 is SGHAT and CDR2 FQNNGV. V trimming: 5 bases; J trimming: 4 bases; junction bases outside the gene matches: 4. CDR3 length: 13 amino acids. The CDR3 DNA follows: TGTGCCAGCAGCGTGACAGGGAGCTATGGCTACACCTTC. This encodes CASSVTGSYGYTF.

The chain uses TRBV2 and TRBJ1-2; maybe TRBD1 (6 bases). This CDR3 is built from 12 residues. V gave up 5 bases and J gave up 4 bases, with 8 bases separating them. The V gene's germline CDR1 is SNHLY and CDR2 FYNNEI. CDR3 coding DNA: TGTGCCAGCAGTCGGGACATCTATGGCTACACCTTC. Translated, it gives CASSRDIYGYTF.

The sample holds a few counts of this clone. The CDR3 coding sequence is TGTGCCAGCAGCAAGGCTAGCGGGGACCAAGAGACCCAGTACTTC. Translating gives CASSKASGDQETQYF. The chain recombines TRBV7-2 with TRBJ2-5; 9 bases align to TRBD2. Germline V CDR1 and CDR2: SGHTA, FQGNSA. CDR3 length: 15 residues. J gave up 0 bases and V 5 bases, and 4 bases lay outside the gene matches.

The rearrangement links TRBV15 to TRBJ2-7; 8 positions agree with TRBD1. Germline V CDR1 and CDR2: LNHNV, YYDKDF (reference sequence). The CDR3 has 14 amino acids. The ends lost 1 base at V and 2 bases at J; junction bases unmatched: 1. The CDR3 nucleotides read TGTGCCACCAGCAGAGCGGGACAGGCCTACGAGCAGTACTTC. Protein sequence: CATSRAGQAYEQYF.

The chain employs TRBV28 and TRBJ1-2; no firm D call. The CDR3 runs to 18 residues. Trimming cost V 8 bases and J 1 base, with 26 bases left between them. Per the germline V gene, CDR1 is MDHEN and CDR2 is SYDVKM. Here the CDR3 DNA reads TGTGCCAGCGGCAGGATTGGGGAGGGCCAGCTAGGTAACTATGGCTACACCTTC. It yields the protein CASGRIGEGQLGNYGYTF.

The rearrangement links TRBV29-1 to TRBJ2-5, with D perhaps TRBD1 (5 bases). V was pared by 2 bases and J by 6 bases, with 10 bases between. This CDR3 has 12 amino acids. Germline V gene sequence: CDR1 SQVTM, CDR2 ANQGSEA. CDR3 nucleotides: TGCAGCGTTGAACAGGGCCCTAAGACCCAGTACTTC. It yields the protein CSVEQGPKTQYF.